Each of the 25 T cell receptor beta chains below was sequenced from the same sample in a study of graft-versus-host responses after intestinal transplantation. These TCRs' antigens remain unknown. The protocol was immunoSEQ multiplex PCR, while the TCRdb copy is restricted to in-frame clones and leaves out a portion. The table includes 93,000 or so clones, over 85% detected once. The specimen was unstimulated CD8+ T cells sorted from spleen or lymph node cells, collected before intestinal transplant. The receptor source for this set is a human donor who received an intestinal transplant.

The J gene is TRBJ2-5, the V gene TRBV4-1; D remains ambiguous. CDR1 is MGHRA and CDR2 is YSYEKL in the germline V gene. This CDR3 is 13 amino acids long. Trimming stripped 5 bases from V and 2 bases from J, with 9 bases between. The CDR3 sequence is CASSFRSQETQYF. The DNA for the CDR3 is TGCGCCAGCAGCTTCCGGTCACAAGAGACCCAGTACTTC.

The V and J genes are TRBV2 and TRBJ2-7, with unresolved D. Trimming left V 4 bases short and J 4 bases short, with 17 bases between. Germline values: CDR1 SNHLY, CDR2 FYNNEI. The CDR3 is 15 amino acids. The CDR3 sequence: CASSARPPPPYEQYF. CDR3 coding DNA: TGTGCCAGCAGTGCGCGTCCCCCTCCCCCATACGAGCAGTACTTC.

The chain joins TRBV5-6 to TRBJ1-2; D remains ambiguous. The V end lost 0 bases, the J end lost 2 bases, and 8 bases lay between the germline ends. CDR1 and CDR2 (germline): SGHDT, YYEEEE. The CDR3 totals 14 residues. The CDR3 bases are TGTGCCAGCAGCTTGGGTAGAGGAAACTATGGCTACACCTTC. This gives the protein CASSLGRGNYGYTF.

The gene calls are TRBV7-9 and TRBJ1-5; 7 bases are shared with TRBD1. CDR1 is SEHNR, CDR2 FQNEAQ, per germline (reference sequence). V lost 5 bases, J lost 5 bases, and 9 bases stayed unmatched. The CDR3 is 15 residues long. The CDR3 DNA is TGTGCCAGCAGCCCAGTTGGCAGGGGGGATCAGCCCCAGCATTTT. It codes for CASSPVGRGDQPQHF.

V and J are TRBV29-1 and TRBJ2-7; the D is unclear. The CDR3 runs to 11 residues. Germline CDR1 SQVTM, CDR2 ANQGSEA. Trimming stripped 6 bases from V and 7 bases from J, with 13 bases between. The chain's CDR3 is CSVVGRLEQYF. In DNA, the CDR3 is TGCAGCGTCGTAGGACGTCTTGAGCAGTACTTC.

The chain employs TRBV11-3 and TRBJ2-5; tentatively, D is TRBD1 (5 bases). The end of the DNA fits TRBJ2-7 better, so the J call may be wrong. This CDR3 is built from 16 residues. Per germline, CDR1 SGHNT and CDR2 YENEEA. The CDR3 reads CASSPPLHGASYEQYF. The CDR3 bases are TGTGCCAGCAGCCCGCCGCTTCATGGGGCGAGCTACGAGCAGTACTTC.

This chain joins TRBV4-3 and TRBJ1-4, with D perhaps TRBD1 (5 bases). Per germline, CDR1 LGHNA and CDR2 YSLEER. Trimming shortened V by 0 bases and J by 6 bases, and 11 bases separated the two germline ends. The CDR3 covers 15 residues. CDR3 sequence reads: CASSQDGQGYEKLFF. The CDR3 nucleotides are TGCGCCAGCAGCCAAGATGGGCAGGGTTATGAAAAACTGTTTTTT.

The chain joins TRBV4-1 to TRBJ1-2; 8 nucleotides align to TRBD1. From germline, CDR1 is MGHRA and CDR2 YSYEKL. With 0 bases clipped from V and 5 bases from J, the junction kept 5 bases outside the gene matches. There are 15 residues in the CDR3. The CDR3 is CASSQDPGGGYGYTF. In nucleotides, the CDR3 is TGCGCCAGCAGCCAAGACCCAGGGGGCGGGTATGGCTACACCTTC.

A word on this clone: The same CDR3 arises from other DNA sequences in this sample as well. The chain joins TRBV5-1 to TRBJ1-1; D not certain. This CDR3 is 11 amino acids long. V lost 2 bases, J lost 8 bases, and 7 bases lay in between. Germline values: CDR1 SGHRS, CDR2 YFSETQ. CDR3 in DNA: TGCGCCAGCAGCTTCGGGGTCGAAGCTTTCTTT. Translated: CASSFGVEAFF.

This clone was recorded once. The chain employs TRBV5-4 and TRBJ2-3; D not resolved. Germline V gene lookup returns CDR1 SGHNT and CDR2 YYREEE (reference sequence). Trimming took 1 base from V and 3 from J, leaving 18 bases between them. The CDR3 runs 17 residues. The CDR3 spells CASSLRAGQWDTDTQYF. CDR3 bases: TGTGCCAGCAGCTTGAGGGCCGGGCAGTGGGATACAGATACGCAGTATTTT.

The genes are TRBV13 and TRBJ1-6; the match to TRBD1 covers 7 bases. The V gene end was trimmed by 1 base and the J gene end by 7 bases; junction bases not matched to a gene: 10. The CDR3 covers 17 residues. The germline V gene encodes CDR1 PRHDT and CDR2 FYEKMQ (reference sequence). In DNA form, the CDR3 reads TGTGCCAGCAGCTTAGAAGGTTATGGGACAGCAAATTCACCCCTCCACTTT. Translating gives CASSLEGYGTANSPLHF.

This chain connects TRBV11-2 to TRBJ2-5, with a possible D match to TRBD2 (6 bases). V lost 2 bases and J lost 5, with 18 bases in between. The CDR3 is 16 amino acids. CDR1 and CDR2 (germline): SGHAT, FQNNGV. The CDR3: CASSLSLRGAEETQYF. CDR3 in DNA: TGTGCCAGCAGCTTATCTCTACGCGGGGCCGAGGAGACCCAGTACTTC.

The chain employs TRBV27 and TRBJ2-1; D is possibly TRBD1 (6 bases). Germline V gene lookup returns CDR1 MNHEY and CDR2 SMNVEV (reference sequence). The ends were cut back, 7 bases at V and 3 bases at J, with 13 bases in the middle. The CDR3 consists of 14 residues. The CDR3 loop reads CASNTGDNYNEQFF. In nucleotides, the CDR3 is TGTGCCAGCAACACCGGGGACAACTACAATGAGCAGTTCTTC.

This CDR3 is CASSVAGGVGETQYF. CDR3 in DNA: TGTGCCAGCAGCGTAGCGGGGGGGGTTGGGGAGACCCAGTACTTC. V usage is TRBV9 and J usage is TRBJ2-5; 8 bases are shared with TRBD2. The V gene end was trimmed by 0 bases and the J gene end by 5 bases; junction bases not matched to a gene: 6. This CDR3 is built from 15 residues. Looked up from germline, CDR1 is SGDLS and CDR2 is YYNGEE.

The DNA of the CDR3 is TGTGCCTGGATGAGAGCCGGGGAGCTGTTTTTT. It yields the protein CAWMRAGELFF. The chain uses TRBV30 and TRBJ2-2; D remains unclear. The CDR3 totals 11 residues. The germline V gene has CDR1 GTSNPN and CDR2 SVGIG (reference sequence). Trimming stripped 4 bases from V and 6 bases from J, with 6 bases between.

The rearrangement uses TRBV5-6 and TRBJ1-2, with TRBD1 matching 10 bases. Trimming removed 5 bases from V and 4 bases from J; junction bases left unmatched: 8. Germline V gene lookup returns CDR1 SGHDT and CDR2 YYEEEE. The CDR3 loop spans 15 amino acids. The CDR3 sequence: CASSIRDRGIYGYTF. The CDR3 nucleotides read TGTGCCAGCAGTATCCGGGACAGGGGCATCTATGGCTACACCTTC.

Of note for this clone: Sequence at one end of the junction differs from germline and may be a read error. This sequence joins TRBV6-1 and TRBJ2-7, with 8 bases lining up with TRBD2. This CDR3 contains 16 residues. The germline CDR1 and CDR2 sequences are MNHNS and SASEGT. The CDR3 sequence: CASTEHHGGVNYEQYF. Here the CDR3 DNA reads TGTGCCAGCACTGAACACCACGGGGGGGTGAACTACGAGCAGTACTTC.

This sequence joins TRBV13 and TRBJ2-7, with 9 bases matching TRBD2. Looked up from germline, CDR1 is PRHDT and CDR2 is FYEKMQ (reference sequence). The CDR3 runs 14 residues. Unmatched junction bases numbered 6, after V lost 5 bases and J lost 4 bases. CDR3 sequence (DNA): TGTGCCAGCAGCATAGCGGGGGAGGTATACGAGCAGTACTTC. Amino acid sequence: CASSIAGEVYEQYF. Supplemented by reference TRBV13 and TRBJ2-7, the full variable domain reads AAGVIQSPRHLIKEKRETATLKCYPIPRHDTVYWYQQGPGQDPQFLISFYEKMQSDKGSIPDRFSAQQFSDYHSELNMSSLELGDSALYFCASSIAGEVYEQYFGPGTRLTVT.

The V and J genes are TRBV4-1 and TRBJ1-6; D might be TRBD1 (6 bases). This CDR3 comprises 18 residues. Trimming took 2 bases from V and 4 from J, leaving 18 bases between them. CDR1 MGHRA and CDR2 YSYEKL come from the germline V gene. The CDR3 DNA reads TGCGCCAGCAGCCAACACATTCGATCGGGGGCTTATAATTCACCCCTCCACTTT. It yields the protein CASSQHIRSGAYNSPLHF.

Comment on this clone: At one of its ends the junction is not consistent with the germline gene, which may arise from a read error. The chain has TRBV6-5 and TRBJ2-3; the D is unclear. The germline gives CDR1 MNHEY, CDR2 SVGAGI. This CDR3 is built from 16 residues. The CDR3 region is CASNYDPVIGTDTQYF. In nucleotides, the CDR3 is TGTGCCAGCAATTACGATCCGGTGATTGGCACAGATACGCAGTATTTT.

This CDR3 reads CASRLAGGYEQYF. The CDR3, as DNA: TGTGCCAGCAGACTAGCGGGGGGGTACGAGCAGTACTTC. This sequence joins TRBV2 and TRBJ2-5; 13 bases are shared with TRBD2. The DNA end is more similar to TRBJ2-7, so the J call may be wrong. The CDR3 runs 13 residues. The germline gives CDR1 SNHLY, CDR2 FYNNEI.

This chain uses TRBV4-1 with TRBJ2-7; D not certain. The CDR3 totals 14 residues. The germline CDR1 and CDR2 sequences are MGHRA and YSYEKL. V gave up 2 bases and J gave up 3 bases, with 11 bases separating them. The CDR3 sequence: CASSQSPGFYEQYF. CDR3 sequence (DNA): TGCGCCAGCAGCCAATCCCCAGGTTTCTACGAGCAGTACTTC.

CDR3 sequence reads: CASSLDRGRNEKLFF. The CDR3 coding sequence is TGTGCCAGTAGCCTGGACAGGGGGCGCAATGAAAAACTGTTTTTT. The chain combines TRBV19 with TRBJ1-4; 11 nucleotides line up with TRBD1. CDR1 and CDR2 (germline): LNHDA, SQIVND (reference sequence). The CDR3 totals 15 residues. With 6 bases clipped from V and 5 bases from J, the junction kept 5 bases outside the gene matches.

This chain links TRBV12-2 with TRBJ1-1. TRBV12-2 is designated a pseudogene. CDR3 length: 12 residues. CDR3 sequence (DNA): TGTGCAAGTCGCTTCTATCATCCCGAAGCTTTCTTT. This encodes CASRFYHPEAFF.

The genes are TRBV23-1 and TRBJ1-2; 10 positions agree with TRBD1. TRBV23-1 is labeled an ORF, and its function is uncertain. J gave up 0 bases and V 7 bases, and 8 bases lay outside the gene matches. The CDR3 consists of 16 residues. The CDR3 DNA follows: TGCGCCAGCACACGGCCGGGACAGGGGACTAACTATGGCTACACCTTC. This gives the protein CASTRPGQGTNYGYTF.